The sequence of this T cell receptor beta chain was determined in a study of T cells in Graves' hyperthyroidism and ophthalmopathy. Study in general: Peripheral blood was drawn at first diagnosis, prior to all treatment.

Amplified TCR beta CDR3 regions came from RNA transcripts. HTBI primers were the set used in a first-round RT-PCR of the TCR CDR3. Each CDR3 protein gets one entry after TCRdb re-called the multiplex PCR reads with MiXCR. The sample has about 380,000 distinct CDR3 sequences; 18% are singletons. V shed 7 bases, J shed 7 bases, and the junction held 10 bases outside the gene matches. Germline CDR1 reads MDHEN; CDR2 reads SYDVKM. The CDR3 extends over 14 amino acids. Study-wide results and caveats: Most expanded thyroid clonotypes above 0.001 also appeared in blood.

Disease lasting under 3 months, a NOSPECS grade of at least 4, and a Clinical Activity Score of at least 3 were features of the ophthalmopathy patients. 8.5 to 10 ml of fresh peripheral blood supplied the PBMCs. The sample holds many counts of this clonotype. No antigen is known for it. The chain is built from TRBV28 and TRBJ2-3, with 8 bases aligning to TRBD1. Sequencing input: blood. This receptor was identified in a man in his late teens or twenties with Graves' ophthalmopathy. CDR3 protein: CASTLQDRAYTQYF. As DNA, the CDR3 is TGTGCCAGCACCCTGCAGGACAGGGCCTATACGCAGTATTTT. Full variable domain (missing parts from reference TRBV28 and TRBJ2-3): DVKVTQSSRYLVKRTGEKVFLECVQDMDHENMFWYRQDPGLGLRLIYFSYDVKMKEKGDIPEGYSVSREKKERFSLILESASTNQTSMYLCASTLQDRAYTQYFGPGTRLTVL.